Listed below are T cell receptor beta chains from one sample, sequenced in a study of blood T cells in healthy people across ages. In TCRdb, the 5' RACE reads were re-called with MiXCR into one record per CDR3 protein. The sample shows around 1,000,000 distinct CDR3 sequences, approximately 25% of them seen only once. A further study also used this sample, focusing on T cells of mothers and their children.

What was sequenced was blood. Source of these receptors: a girl under 10 years old in good health. CDR3s include the opening cysteine and the closing phenylalanine or tryptophan. The D gene is left open where the match is weak. A row's size may be missing; if present it is once, few, many or a size class.

TRBV12-3/TRBV12-4	NA	17	TRBJ2-2	few	TGTGCCAGCAGTTTAGTTTTATCCGCAGGGGACACCGGGGAGCTGTTTTTT	CASSLVLSAGDTGELFF
TRBV29-1	NA	14	TRBJ2-7	NA	TGCAGCGTTGAGGTCCGGGAATCCTTCGGCGAGCAGTACTTC	CSVEVRESFGEQYF
TRBV28	NA	18	TRBJ2-6	few	TGTGCCAGCAGTTTATATCGGGGAATCTTAACTGGGGCCAACGTCCTGACTTTC	CASSLYRGILTGANVLTF
TRBV28	NA	13	TRBJ1-3	NA	TGTGTCAGCAGTCGCCTCTCTGGAAACACCATATATTTT	CVSSRLSGNTIYF
TRBV29-1	TRBD2	13	TRBJ2-7	NA	TGCAGCGTGGGGGGACTAGCGCCTTCCGAGCAGTACTTC	CSVGGLAPSEQYF
TRBV5-1	NA	15	TRBJ1-2	few	TGCGCCAGCCGGACCGGGACCCCCTCGAGGAATGGCTACACCTTC	CASRTGTPSRNGYTF
TRBV13	NA	13	TRBJ2-3	few	TGTGCCAGCAGCTCGTCAGACAGGAATACGCAGTATTTT	CASSSSDRNTQYF
TRBV5-5	NA	12	TRBJ2-5	NA	TGTGCCAGCAAGAGCGCCCGTGAGACCCAGTACTTC	CASKSARETQYF
TRBV20-1	TRBD2	16	TRBJ2-1	NA	TGCAGTGCTAGGAGGGTCGGGGGGAGCTCCTACAATGAGCAGTTCTTC	CSARRVGGSSYNEQFF
TRBV29-1	NA	14	TRBJ2-6	few	TGCAGCGTTGATGGACCATCTGGGGCCAACGTCCTGACTTTC	CSVDGPSGANVLTF
TRBV6-2/TRBV6-3	TRBD2	16	TRBJ2-1	NA	TGTGCCAGCAGTTCCGGGAAGGCGGGGGTTAACAATGAGCAGTTCTTC	CASSSGKAGVNNEQFF
TRBV29-1	NA	12	TRBJ2-5	NA	TGCAGCACGGCGTGGGCTGGAGAGACCCAGTACTTC	CSTAWAGETQYF
TRBV5-5	NA	15	TRBJ2-5	few	TGTGCCAGCAGCTTCGGGGCAGGGACGTCGGAGACCCAGTACTTC	CASSFGAGTSETQYF
TRBV7-2	NA	17	TRBJ1-2	NA	TGTGCCAGCAGCTCGGGATGGAACCGGGACTCCTCCACGGGGGACACCTTC	CASSSGWNRDSSTGDTF
TRBV5-5	NA	13	TRBJ2-1	NA	TGTGCCAGCAGCTTTGAACGACTCAATGAGCAGTTCTTC	CASSFERLNEQFF
TRBV7-9	NA	11	TRBJ1-1	few	TGTGCCAGCAGCTTAGATTATGAAGCTTTCTTT	CASSLDYEAFF
TRBV2	TRBD1	14	TRBJ2-5	NA	TGTGCCAGCAGTGGAGACAGGGGGAGAGAGACCCAGTACTTC	CASSGDRGRETQYF
TRBV2	NA	12	TRBJ2-1	NA	TGTGCCAGCAGTGAAGTAGTGGATGAGCAGTTCTTC	CASSEVVDEQFF
TRBV28	TRBD1	15	TRBJ1-2	NA	TGTGCCAGCAGTAGGCAGGGGGCCTTTAACTATGGCTACACCTTC	CASSRQGAFNYGYTF